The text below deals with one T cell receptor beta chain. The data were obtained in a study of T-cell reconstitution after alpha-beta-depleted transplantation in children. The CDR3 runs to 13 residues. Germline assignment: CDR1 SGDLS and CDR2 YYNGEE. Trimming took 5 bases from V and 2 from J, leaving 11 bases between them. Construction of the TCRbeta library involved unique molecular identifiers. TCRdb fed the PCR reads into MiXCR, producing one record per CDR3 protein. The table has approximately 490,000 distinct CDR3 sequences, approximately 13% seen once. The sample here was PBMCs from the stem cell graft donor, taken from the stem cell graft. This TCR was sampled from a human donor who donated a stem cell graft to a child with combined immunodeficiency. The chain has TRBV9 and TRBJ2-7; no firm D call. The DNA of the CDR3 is TGTGCCAGCAGTGGGCAGAAAGCCTACGAGCAGTACTTC. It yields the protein CASSGQKAYEQYF. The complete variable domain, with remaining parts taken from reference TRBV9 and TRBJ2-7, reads DSGVTQTPKHLITATGQRVTLRCSPRSGDLSVYWYQQSLDQGLQFLIQYYNGEERAKGNILERFSAQQFPDLHSELNLSSLELGDSALYFCASSGQKAYEQYFGPGTRLTVT.